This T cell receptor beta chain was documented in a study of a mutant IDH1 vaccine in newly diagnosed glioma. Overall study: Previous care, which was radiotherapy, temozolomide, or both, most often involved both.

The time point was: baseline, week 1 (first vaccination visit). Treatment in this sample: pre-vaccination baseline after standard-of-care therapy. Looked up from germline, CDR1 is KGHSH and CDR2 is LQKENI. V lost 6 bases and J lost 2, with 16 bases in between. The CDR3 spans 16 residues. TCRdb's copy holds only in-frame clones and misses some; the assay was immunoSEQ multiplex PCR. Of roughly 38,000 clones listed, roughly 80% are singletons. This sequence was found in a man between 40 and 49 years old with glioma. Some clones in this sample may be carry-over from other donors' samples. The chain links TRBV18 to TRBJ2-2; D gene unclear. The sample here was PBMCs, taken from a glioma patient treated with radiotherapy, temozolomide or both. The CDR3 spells CASSFSHDLNTGELFF. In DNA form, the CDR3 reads TGTGCCAGCTCGTTCAGCCATGACCTTAACACCGGGGAGCTGTTTTTT.